This T cell receptor beta chain was retrieved from a study of Graves' ophthalmopathy and Graves' hyperthyroidism (dated by TCRdb to about 2018). About the full investigation: Hyperthyroidism was defined as stable when no progression to ophthalmopathy occurred within 18 months of follow-up. TCR beta repertoire signatures were used to distinguish Graves' ophthalmopathy from Graves' hyperthyroidism and to predict progression to ophthalmopathy. In total, 135 blood samples were TCR-sequenced: roughly 45 ophthalmopathy, approximately 75 hyperthyroidism and some 17 hyperthyroidism-to-ophthalmopathy patients. To explore V-J signatures that separate ophthalmopathy from hyperthyroidism, a discovery set of 95 to 100 patients was enrolled, consisting of 40 to 45 with ophthalmopathy and around 57 with stable hyperthyroidism. For independent validation, a separate cohort was made up of 18 hyperthyroidism patients plus 17 patients who later progressed from hyperthyroidism to ophthalmopathy. T-cell repertoires of thyroid tissue and blood were compared in five or six hyperthyroidism patients. Following sample collection, hyperthyroidism patients were given methimazole at a starting dose of 30 mg daily, and ophthalmopathy patients were given high-dose intravenous methylprednisolone. Broad study findings and their caveats: In validation, the model predicted ophthalmopathy progression with about 64% sensitivity and roughly 78% specificity; roughly 11 predicted patients were CT-confirmed with GO in a median of approximately 6.5 months. The 13-signature model separated ophthalmopathy from stable hyperthyroidism with approximately 88% sensitivity and 81.08% specificity in cross-validation, and 80%/75% in the test set. No statistical method was used to set the sample size in advance, and the investigators knew which group each participant was assigned to. Among expanded thyroid clonotypes with frequency above 0.001, most also showed up in blood, which suggests that blood repertoires may reflect the thyroid immune response.

Turning to this clonotype: What this receptor recognizes is not known. No base-level quality is on record; no much larger clone is a single base apart.

There are 14 amino acids in the CDR3, from cysteine to phenylalanine inclusive. Left in the record is the CDR3 DNA by itself, 42 bases read in frame from the first base. The germline V gene (reference sequence) provides CDR1 DFQATT and CDR2 SNEGSKA. Unmatched junction bases come to 0, with V trimmed by 1 base and J by 2 bases. Hyperthyroidism patients were newly diagnosed, were aged 18 to 65 years, and had a disease duration under 2 months. Patients were excluded if they had other autoimmune diseases, uncontrolled infections, pregnancy or lactation. Clinical symptoms, serum thyroxine, TRAb, thyroid ultrasound and orbital computed tomography were used for diagnosis. Total RNA was extracted with Trizol reagent and quality-checked on an Agilent 2100 Bioanalyzer. TCR beta CDR3 regions were amplified from RNA transcripts for repertoire sequencing. HTBI primers and the Qiagen OneStep RT-PCR kit were used in a first-round RT-PCR, which was followed by a second-round multiplex PCR, size selection and purification. Sequencing of the libraries was carried out on an Illumina HiSeq2000 in paired-end mode with 100 bp reads. In the authors' own workflow: SOAPnuke was used for read processing, and reads with adapters, uncalled bases, a mean Phred below 15, or no exact constant-primer or identifier match were discarded. High-quality paired reads were merged with COPE v1.2.5. Each unique nucleotide sequence was treated as a clonotype, and MiTCR v1.1 was used to align the clonotypes to the IMGT TRB V, D and J references. Only V-J combinations with frequency above 0.0001 were analysed, covering more than 99% of repertoires. For each V-J combination, a TCR clonal expansion and chaos score was defined as the ratio of F50 clonal expansion to chaos observed in the TCRdist matrix. Features were reduced by Welch's t-statistics and random forest to around 13 V-J combinations, which fed a naive Bayes classifier. Thyroid-blood repertoire similarity was quantified with the Morisita-Horn index. TCRdb reprocessing: public reads trimmed at Q25 with fastp, clones called with MiXCR, in-frame beta chains kept. All rows with the same CDR3 protein become a single entry with the most common DNA and genes. The V and J calls here are based on TCRdb, not the publication. Across this sample there are over a million distinct CDR3 sequences, with about two fifths seen only once. The top ten constitute roughly 11% of the sample.

The sequence is built from TRBV20-1 and TRBJ2-5; TRBD1 aligns with 11 central bases. This sequence originates from an adult man with Graves' hyperthyroidism. Source material: peripheral blood or thyroid tissue (not recorded which). The CDR3 corresponds to CSARGDRGQETQYF. The base sequence is TGCAGTGCTAGAGGGGACAGGGGGCAAGAGACCCAGTACTTC.